A single sample is the source of the 28 T cell receptor beta chains below, sequenced in a study of post-analysis software for immune sequencing data (dated by TCRdb to the mid-2010s). The paper's findings and limits, for the study overall: Roughly 5 TRBV segments, including TRBV5-6, TRBV5-1 and TRBV20-1, were significantly more frequent in patients than controls.

Their antigens remain unidentified. The library came from PCR. Sequencer: Illumina HiSeq 2500. To reduce PCR and sequencing biases, unique molecular identifiers were built into the TCR beta cDNA libraries. The raw public data were reprocessed by TCRdb itself: fastp quality trimming at Q25, MiXCR clonotype calling, in-frame beta chains only. Each CDR3 protein appears once, grouped with its most common genes and DNA. The sample has some 690,000 distinct CDR3 sequences on record, 25% to 30% of them singletons. Around 0.6% of the sample is in the top ten clones. The sequenced sample consisted of blood. The receptors stem from a girl between 10 and 17 years old with multiple sclerosis.

The chain couples TRBV4-3 to TRBJ2-2; perhaps TRBD1 as D (5 bases). Looked up from germline, CDR1 is LGHNA and CDR2 is YSLEER. The CDR3 is made up of 13 amino acids. V lost 1 base to trimming and J lost 9 bases, with 9 bases between them. As DNA, the CDR3 is TGCGCCAGCAGCCAAGGGGTGGGGCGGGAGCTGTTTTTT. This translates into CASSQGVGRELFF.

The V and J genes are TRBV10-3 and TRBJ2-5; TRBD2 agrees at 9 bases. This CDR3 is built from 14 residues. Germline loops: CDR1 ENHRY, CDR2 SYGVKD. After removal of 6 bases from V and 3 bases from J, the junction contained 5 bases not matched to a gene. In DNA form, the CDR3 reads TGTGCCATCAGATCGGCTAGCGGGGAAGAGACCCAGTACTTC. Protein sequence: CAIRSASGEETQYF.

This clonotype has more than one count but fewer than ten. The chain couples TRBV12-3 or TRBV12-4 to TRBJ2-5, with 10 bases identical to TRBD2. The CDR3 is 15 amino acids. V lost 1 base, J lost 5 bases, and 4 bases stayed unmatched. The CDR3 bases are TGTGCCAGCAGTTTAGAGCGGGGGGGCGGCGAGACCCAGTACTTC. It specifies CASSLERGGGETQYF.

This chain connects TRBV3-1 to TRBJ1-2; 8 bases line up with TRBD1. This CDR3 comprises 14 residues. J lost 3 bases, V lost 2 bases, and 2 bases had no gene match. The germline V gene encodes CDR1 LGHDT and CDR2 YNNKEL (reference sequence). CDR3 sequence (DNA): TGTGCCAGCAGCCAACTGGACAGGGACTATGGCTACACCTTC. This translates into CASSQLDRDYGYTF.

This clonotype turned up a few times. This chain uses TRBV28 with TRBJ1-4; no clear D gene. Germline V gives CDR1 MDHEN, CDR2 SYDVKM. Trimming removed 6 bases from V and 7 bases from J, with 18 bases in between. CDR3 length: 15 residues. The CDR3 DNA reads TGTGCCAGCAGCCGCCAGTGGGCGGGCGGTGAAAAACTGTTTTTT. It encodes CASSRQWAGGEKLFF.

This clonotype was seen a few times. The chain's CDR3 is CRTPGLAGIDGFYEQYF. CDR3 in DNA: TGCAGAACACCGGGACTAGCGGGTATAGACGGGTTCTACGAGCAGTACTTC. The chain combines TRBV20-1 with TRBJ2-7; 12 bases match TRBD2. The V gene's germline CDR1 is DFQATT and CDR2 SNEGSKA (reference sequence). The CDR3 consists of 17 residues.

The V call is TRBV2, the J call TRBJ2-4; maybe TRBD1 (6 bases). Trimming removed 8 bases at V and 0 bases at J, with 14 bases between. The CDR3 is made up of 15 amino acids. The germline gives CDR1 SNHLY, CDR2 FYNNEI. CDR3 coding DNA: TGTGCCAGCGGCAAACAGGGATTAGCCAAAAACATTCAGTACTTC. Translating it yields CASGKQGLAKNIQYF.

The V and J genes are TRBV24-1 and TRBJ2-3; D is uncertain. Germline V CDR1 and CDR2: KGHDR, SFDVKD. V was pared by 7 bases and J by 2 bases, with 6 bases between. The CDR3 totals 12 residues. CDR3 sequence: CATRDITDTQYF. Written as DNA, the CDR3 is TGTGCCACCAGAGACATCACAGATACGCAGTATTTT.

The chain recombines TRBV4-3 with TRBJ2-6, with 7 bases matching TRBD1. After removal of 4 bases from V and 3 bases from J, the junction contained 9 bases not matched to a gene. The CDR3 has 17 residues. CDR1 LGHNA and CDR2 YSLEER come from the germline V gene. The CDR3 DNA sequence: TGCGCCAGCAGCCTGAGAACAGGGGTAATTGGGGCCAACGTCCTGACTTTC. Protein sequence: CASSLRTGVIGANVLTF.

This chain uses TRBV6-5 with TRBJ2-3; D assignment may be TRBD1 or TRBD2 (6 bases each). CDR1 and CDR2 from the germline V gene are MNHEY and SVGAGI. The ends were cut back, 2 bases at V and 7 bases at J, with 13 bases in the middle. The CDR3 covers 14 residues. In DNA, the CDR3 is TGTGCCAGCAGTTACAGGGGGGTCACGTATACGCAGTATTTT. This encodes CASSYRGVTYTQYF.

In this sample, this clonotype turned up many times. The chain recombines TRBV6-6 with TRBJ2-7, with D unresolved. The CDR3 runs 10 residues. Germline CDR1 is MNHNY and CDR2 is SVGAGI (reference sequence). The ends were cut back, 8 bases at V and 7 bases at J, with 9 bases in the middle. As DNA, the CDR3 is TGTGCCAGCTTGGGCGGAGAGCAGTACTTC. Its translation is CASLGGEQYF.

This clonotype has just a few counts. The genes are TRBV6-6 and TRBJ2-1; 13 bases are a match to TRBD2. Germline V gene lookup returns CDR1 MNHNY and CDR2 SVGAGI (reference sequence). V lost 6 bases, J lost 9 bases, and 8 bases stayed unmatched. The CDR3 spans 15 residues. The CDR3: CASSILAGGIGEQFF. Here the CDR3 DNA reads TGTGCCAGCAGCATACTAGCGGGGGGGATTGGTGAGCAGTTCTTC.

This clonotype was found a few times. The chain has TRBV12-3 or TRBV12-4 and TRBJ1-2; D is perhaps TRBD1 (5 bases). This CDR3 comprises 15 residues. V lost 2 bases, J lost 7 bases, and 17 bases lay in between. The CDR3 DNA sequence: TGTGCCAGCAGTTTACAGGGAGCGGACCGTTTTGGCTACACCTTC. It codes for CASSLQGADRFGYTF.

The chain is built from TRBV20-1 and TRBJ2-3; the match to TRBD2 covers 14 bases. There are 21 residues in the CDR3. V shed 4 bases and J 2 bases; nucleotides not matched to a gene: 20. From germline, CDR1 is DFQATT and CDR2 SNEGSKA (reference sequence). The chain's CDR3 is CSATVPAGLAGERLYTDTQYF. The DNA for the CDR3 is TGCAGTGCTACTGTCCCCGCGGGACTAGCGGGGGAGCGCCTATACACAGATACGCAGTATTTT.

The V and J genes are TRBV20-1 and TRBJ1-1; no definite D call. Germline values: CDR1 DFQATT, CDR2 SNEGSKA (reference sequence). Trimming took 0 bases from V and 2 from J, leaving 10 bases between them. The CDR3 covers 14 residues. This chain's CDR3 is CSARDAQINTEAFF. Written as DNA, the CDR3 is TGCAGTGCTAGAGATGCCCAGATAAACACTGAAGCTTTCTTT.

There are a few counts of this clonotype. In DNA, the CDR3 is TGTGCCAGCAGCCTGGCTGCACAGGGGCTTTACTACGAGCAGTACTTC. Its protein product is CASSLAAQGLYYEQYF. The J gene is TRBJ2-7, the V gene TRBV6-6; TRBD1 matches 7 bases. The CDR3 is made up of 16 amino acids. The junction had 14 bases not matched to a gene; V was cut back by 6 bases and J by 3 bases. Per the germline V gene, CDR1 is MNHNY and CDR2 is SVGAGI (reference sequence).

The chain joins TRBV7-2 to TRBJ2-4, with no clear D. Germline values: CDR1 SGHTA, CDR2 FQGNSA. CDR3 length: 15 amino acids. With 0 bases removed from V and 5 bases from J, the gap between germline ends came to 11 bases. The CDR3, as DNA: TGTGCCAGCAGCTTAGCTGGGTGGCCAGAAAACATTCAGTACTTC. Its translation is CASSLAGWPENIQYF.

With regard to this clonotype: Sequence at one end of the junction differs from germline and may be a read error. The genes are TRBV7-9 and TRBJ1-5; D unresolved. The CDR3 runs 15 residues. The germline V gene has CDR1 SEHNR and CDR2 FQNEAQ (reference sequence). The CDR3 nucleotides read TGTGCCAGCAGCCCTAACGGTCCCCCCAATCAGCCCCGGCATTTT. This sequence encodes CASSPNGPPNQPRHF.

This clonotype has only a few counts. The chain is built from TRBV7-2 and TRBJ2-3; TRBD1 might be the D (6 bases). The CDR3 is 15 residues long. With 2 bases removed from V and 1 base from J, the gap between germline ends came to 10 bases. CDR1 is SGHTA and CDR2 is FQGNSA in the germline V gene. CDR3 amino acids: CASSLLQGGTDTQYF. DNA for the CDR3: TGTGCCAGCAGCTTATTACAGGGAGGCACAGATACGCAGTATTTT. The variable domain in full, with the rest retrieved from reference TRBV7-2 and TRBJ2-3, is GAGVSQSPSNKVTEKGKDVELRCDPISGHTALYWYRQSLGQGLEFLIYFQGNSAPDKSGLPSDRFSAERTGGSVSTLTIQRTQQEDSAVYLCASSLLQGGTDTQYFGPGTRLTVL.

This clonotype turned up a few times. The chain employs TRBV20-1 and TRBJ2-5; 8 bases are a match to TRBD2. The CDR3 length is 15 residues. Germline V gene sequence: CDR1 DFQATT, CDR2 SNEGSKA (reference sequence). Losses at the gene ends were 5 bases for V and 2 bases for J; bases not matched to a gene: 10. The CDR3 loop is CSAGGGSGIQETQYF. The DNA for the CDR3 is TGCAGTGCTGGCGGGGGTAGCGGGATACAAGAGACCCAGTACTTC.

This clonotype was observed once. The rearrangement uses TRBV4-1 and TRBJ2-7, with 7 nucleotides matching TRBD1. Looked up from germline, CDR1 is MGHRA and CDR2 is YSYEKL. The length of the CDR3 is 16 residues. V gave up 3 bases and J gave up 6 bases; unmatched junction bases: 14. CDR3 DNA: TGCGCCAGCAGCCACGTATACAGGGGAAGAGGGCGCGAGCAGTACTTC. It is translated as CASSHVYRGRGREQYF.

This clonotype has just a few counts. This sequence joins TRBV20-1 and TRBJ2-5; the D is unclear. This CDR3 comprises 13 residues. Trimming pared 0 bases from V and 5 bases from J, leaving 10 bases between. Germline CDR1 and CDR2: DFQATT and SNEGSKA (reference sequence). CDR3 sequence: CSARDHRQETQYF. CDR3 DNA: TGCAGTGCTAGAGATCACCGGCAGGAGACCCAGTACTTC.

J is TRBJ2-1 and V is TRBV6-5, with D perhaps TRBD2 (8 bases). This CDR3 is 16 amino acids long. From germline, CDR1 is MNHEY and CDR2 SVGAGI. V was trimmed by 2 bases and J by 13 bases, leaving 24 bases between them. CDR3 sequence: CASSYGGGGTEETQFF. CDR3 sequence (DNA): TGTGCCAGCAGTTACGGTGGCGGGGGGACAGAAGAGACCCAGTTCTTC.

The rearrangement uses TRBV10-2 and TRBJ2-1; tentatively, D is TRBD1 or TRBD2 (5 bases each). This CDR3 is built from 14 residues. V was trimmed by 0 bases and J by 8 bases, leaving 11 bases between them. The germline CDR1 and CDR2 sequences are WSHSY and SAAADI. CDR3 residues: CASSESEGRHEQFF. CDR3 sequence (DNA): TGCGCCAGCAGTGAGTCAGAGGGGCGGCATGAGCAGTTCTTC.

This chain connects TRBV6-6 to TRBJ2-3; D might be TRBD1 or TRBD2, each matching 5 bases. CDR1 and CDR2 (germline): MNHNY, SVGAGI (reference sequence). The CDR3 consists of 16 residues. V lost 2 bases to trimming and J lost 6 bases, with 18 bases between them. The CDR3 DNA reads TGTGCCAGCAGTTACGTGGGGGTGGGATTCTTGGATACGCAGTATTTT. This encodes CASSYVGVGFLDTQYF.

This clonotype was detected only a few times. V gene TRBV11-1 combines with J gene TRBJ2-5; D is perhaps TRBD2 (5 bases). The CDR3 is 14 residues long. V was clipped by 5 bases and J by 5 bases, with 15 bases between them. Germline V gene sequence: CDR1 SGHAT, CDR2 FQDESV (reference sequence). The CDR3 loop is CASSRGPRRETQYF. The DNA for the CDR3 is TGTGCCAGCAGCCGCGGACCCAGGAGGGAGACCCAGTACTTC.

This rearrangement joins TRBV4-3 to TRBJ2-2; TRBD2 matches at 10 bases. Germline-derived CDR1 and CDR2 are LGHNA and YSLEER. The CDR3 runs to 18 residues. J gave up 6 bases and V 0 bases, and 10 bases lay outside the gene matches. The CDR3 region is CASSQDRGLAGVAGELFF. In nucleotides, the CDR3 is TGCGCCAGCAGCCAAGATAGAGGGCTAGCGGGAGTCGCCGGGGAGCTGTTTTTT.

This clonotype was seen a few times. J is TRBJ2-7 and V is TRBV18; D may be TRBD1 or TRBD2 (5 bases each). Germline CDR1 is KGHSH and CDR2 is LQKENI. The V and J ends lost 6 bases and 0 bases respectively, with 12 bases between them. This CDR3 contains 14 residues. The CDR3 nucleotides read TGTGCCAGCTCTGACCGGGGCCACTCCTACGAGCAGTACTTC. Amino acids: CASSDRGHSYEQYF.